This T cell receptor beta chain was captured by sequencing in a study of T cell changes during pregnancy in multiple sclerosis. Trimming took off 4 bases at V and 0 bases at J, with 8 bases between the two ends. The germline V gene encodes CDR1 SGHRS and CDR2 YFSETQ. This CDR3 is 14 amino acids long. This table comes from immunoSEQ multiplex PCR, and its TCRdb copy is limited to in-frame clones, with some not included. This table holds about 42,000 clones, 90% to 95% found once. Sequenced here: CD4+ T cells from peripheral blood mononuclear cells, sampled before pregnancy. This receptor was identified in a female donor with multiple sclerosis, enrolled in a pregnancy study. This chain joins TRBV5-1 and TRBJ1-3; D uncertain. The CDR3 region has the DNA TGCGCCAGCAGCCCCTCAGTCTCTGGAAACACCATATATTTT. Protein: CASSPSVSGNTIYF.